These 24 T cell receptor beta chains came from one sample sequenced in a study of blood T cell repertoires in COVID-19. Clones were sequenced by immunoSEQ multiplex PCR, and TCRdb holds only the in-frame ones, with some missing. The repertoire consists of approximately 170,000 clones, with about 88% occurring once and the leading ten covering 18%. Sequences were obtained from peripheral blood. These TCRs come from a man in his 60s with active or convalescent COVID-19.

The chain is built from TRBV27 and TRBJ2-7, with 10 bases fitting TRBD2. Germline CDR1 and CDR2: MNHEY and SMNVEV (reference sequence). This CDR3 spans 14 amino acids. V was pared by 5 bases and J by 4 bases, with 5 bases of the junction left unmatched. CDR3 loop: CASSRSSGRYEQYF. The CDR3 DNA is TGTGCCAGCAGTCGGTCTAGCGGGAGATACGAGCAGTACTTC.

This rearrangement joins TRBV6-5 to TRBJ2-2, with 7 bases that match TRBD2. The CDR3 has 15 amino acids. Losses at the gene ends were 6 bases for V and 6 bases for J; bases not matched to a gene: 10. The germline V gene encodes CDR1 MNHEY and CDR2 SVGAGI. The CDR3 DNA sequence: TGTGCCAGCAGCCTTGACGGCCTAGCGGCCGGGGAGCTGTTTTTT. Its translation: CASSLDGLAAGELFF.

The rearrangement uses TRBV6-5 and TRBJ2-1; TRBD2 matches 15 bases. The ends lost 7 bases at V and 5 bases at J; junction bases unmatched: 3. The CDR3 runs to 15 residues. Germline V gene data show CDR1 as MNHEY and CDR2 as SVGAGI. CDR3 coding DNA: TGTGCCAGCAAGGGACTAGCGGGAGGCCACAATGAGCAGTTCTTC. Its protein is CASKGLAGGHNEQFF.

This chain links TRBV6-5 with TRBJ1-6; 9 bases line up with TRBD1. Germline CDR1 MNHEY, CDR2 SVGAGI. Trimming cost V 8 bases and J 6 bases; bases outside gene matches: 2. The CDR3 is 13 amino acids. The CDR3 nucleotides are TGTGCCAGCTTGGACAGGGGTAATTCACCCCTCCACTTT. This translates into CASLDRGNSPLHF.

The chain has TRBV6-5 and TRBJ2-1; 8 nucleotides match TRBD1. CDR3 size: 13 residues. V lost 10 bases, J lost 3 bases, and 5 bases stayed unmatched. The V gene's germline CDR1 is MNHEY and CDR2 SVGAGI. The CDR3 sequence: CATYRGNYNEQFF. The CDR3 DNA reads TGTGCCACTTACAGGGGGAACTACAATGAGCAGTTCTTC.

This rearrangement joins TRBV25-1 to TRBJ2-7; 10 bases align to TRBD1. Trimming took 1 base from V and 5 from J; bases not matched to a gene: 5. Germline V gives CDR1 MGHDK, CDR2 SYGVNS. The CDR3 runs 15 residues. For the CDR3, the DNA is TGTGCCAGCAGTGAATGGGGGGACAGGGGCCACGAGCAGTACTTC. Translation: CASSEWGDRGHEQYF.

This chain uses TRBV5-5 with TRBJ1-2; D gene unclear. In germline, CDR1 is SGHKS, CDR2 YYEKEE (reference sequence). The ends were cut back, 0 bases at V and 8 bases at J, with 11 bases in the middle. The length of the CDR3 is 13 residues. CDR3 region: CASSLARNRGYTF. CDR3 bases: TGTGCCAGCAGCTTGGCCAGGAATAGGGGCTACACCTTC. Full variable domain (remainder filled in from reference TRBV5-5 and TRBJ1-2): DAGVTQSPTHLIKTRGQQVTLRCSPISGHKSVSWYQQVLGQGPQFIFQYYEKEERGRGNFPDRFSARQFPNYSSELNVNALLLGDSALYLCASSLARNRGYTFGSGTRLTVV.

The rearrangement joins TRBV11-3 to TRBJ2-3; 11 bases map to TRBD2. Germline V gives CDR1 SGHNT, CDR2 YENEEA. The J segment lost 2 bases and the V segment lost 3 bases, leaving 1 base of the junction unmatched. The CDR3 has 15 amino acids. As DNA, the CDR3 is TGTGCCAGCAGCTTTAGCGGGGGGGTCACAGATACGCAGTATTTT. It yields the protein CASSFSGGVTDTQYF.

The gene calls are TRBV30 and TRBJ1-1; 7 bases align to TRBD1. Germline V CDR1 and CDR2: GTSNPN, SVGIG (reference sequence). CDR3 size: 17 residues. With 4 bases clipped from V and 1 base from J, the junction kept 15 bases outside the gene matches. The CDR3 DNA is TGTGCCTGGAAGACAGGGCGAAGGAATGTATGGAACACTGAAGCTTTCTTT. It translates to CAWKTGRRNVWNTEAFF.

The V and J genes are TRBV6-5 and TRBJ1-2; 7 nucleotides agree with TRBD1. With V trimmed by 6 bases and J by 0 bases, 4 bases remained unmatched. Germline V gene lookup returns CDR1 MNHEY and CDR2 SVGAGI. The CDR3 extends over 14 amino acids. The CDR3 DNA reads TGTGCCAGCAGGAAGGGACAGACTAACTATGGCTACACCTTC. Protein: CASRKGQTNYGYTF.

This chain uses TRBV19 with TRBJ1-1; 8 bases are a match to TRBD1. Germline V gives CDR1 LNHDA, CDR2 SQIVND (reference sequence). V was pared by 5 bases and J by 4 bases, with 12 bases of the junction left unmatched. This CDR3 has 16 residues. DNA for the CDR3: TGTGCCAGTAGTGCAAAGACAGGGGCGGTAGGCACTGAAGCTTTCTTT. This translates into CASSAKTGAVGTEAFF.

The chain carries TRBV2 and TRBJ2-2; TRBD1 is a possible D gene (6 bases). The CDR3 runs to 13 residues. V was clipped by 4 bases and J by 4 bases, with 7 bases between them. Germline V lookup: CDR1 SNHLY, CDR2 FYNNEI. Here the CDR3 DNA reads TGTGCCAGCAGTGCAGGGGTCACCGGGGAGCTGTTTTTT. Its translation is CASSAGVTGELFF.

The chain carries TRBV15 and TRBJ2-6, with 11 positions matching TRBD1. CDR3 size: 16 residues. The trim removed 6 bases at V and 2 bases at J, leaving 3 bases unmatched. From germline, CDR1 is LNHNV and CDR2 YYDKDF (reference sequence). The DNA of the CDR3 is TGTGCCACCAGAAAGGGACAGGGGGCTGGGGCCAACGTCCTGACTTTC. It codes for CATRKGQGAGANVLTF.

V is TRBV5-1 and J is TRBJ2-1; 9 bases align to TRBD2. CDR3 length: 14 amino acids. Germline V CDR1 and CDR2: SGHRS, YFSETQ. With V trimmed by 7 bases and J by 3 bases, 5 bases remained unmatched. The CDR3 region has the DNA TGCGCCAGCTCCGAAGCGGGAGGCTACAATGAGCAGTTCTTC. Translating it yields CASSEAGGYNEQFF.

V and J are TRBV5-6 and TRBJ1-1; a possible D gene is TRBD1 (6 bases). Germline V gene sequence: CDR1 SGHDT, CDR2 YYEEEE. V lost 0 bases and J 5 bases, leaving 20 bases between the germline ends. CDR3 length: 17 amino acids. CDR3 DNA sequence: TGTGCCAGCAGCTTGGATCCAGGGGCCCTCCCCCGGACTGAAGCTTTCTTT. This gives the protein CASSLDPGALPRTEAFF.

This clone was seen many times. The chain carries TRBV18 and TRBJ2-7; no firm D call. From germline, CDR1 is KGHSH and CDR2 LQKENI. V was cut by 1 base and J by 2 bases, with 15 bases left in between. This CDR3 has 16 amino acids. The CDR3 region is CASSPLRASAPYEQYF. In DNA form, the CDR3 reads TGTGCCAGCTCACCACTGAGAGCGTCAGCCCCCTACGAGCAGTACTTC.

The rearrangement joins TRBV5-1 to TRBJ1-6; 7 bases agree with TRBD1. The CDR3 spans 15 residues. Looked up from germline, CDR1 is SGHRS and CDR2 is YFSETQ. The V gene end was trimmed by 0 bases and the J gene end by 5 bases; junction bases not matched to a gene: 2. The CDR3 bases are TGCGCCAGCAGCTTGGAAGGGGGCCATAATTCACCCCTCCACTTT. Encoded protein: CASSLEGGHNSPLHF.

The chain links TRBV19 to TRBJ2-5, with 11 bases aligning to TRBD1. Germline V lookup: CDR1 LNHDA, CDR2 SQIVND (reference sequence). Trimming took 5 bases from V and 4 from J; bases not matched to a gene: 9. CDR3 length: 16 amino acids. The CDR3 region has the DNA TGTGCCAGTAGTTCATGGACAGGGGGCTACGGAGAGACCCAGTACTTC. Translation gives CASSSWTGGYGETQYF.

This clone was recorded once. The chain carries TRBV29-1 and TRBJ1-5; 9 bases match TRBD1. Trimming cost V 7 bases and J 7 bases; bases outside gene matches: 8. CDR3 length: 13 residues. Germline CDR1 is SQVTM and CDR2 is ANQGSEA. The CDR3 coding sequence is TGCAGCGCTGGACAGGGGAAATTCCAGCCCCAGCATTTT. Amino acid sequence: CSAGQGKFQPQHF.

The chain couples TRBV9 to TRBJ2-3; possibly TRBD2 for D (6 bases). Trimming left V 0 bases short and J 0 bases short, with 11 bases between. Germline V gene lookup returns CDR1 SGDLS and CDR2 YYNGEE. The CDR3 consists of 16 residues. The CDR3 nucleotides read TGTGCCAGCAGCGTAGGCGGGATAGAGAGCACAGATACGCAGTATTTT. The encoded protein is CASSVGGIESTDTQYF.

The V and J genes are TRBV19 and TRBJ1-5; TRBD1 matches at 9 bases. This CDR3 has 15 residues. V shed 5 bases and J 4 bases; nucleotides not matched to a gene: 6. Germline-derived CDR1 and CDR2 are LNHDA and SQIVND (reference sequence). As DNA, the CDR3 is TGTGCCAGTAGTCCATACGGGACAGGGAATCAGCCCCAGCATTTT. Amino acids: CASSPYGTGNQPQHF.

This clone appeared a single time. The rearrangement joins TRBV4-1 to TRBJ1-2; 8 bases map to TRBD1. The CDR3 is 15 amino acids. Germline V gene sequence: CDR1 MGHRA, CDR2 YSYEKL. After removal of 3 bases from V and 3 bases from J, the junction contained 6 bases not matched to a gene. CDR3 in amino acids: CASSHLTGADYGYTF. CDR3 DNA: TGCGCCAGCAGCCACCTGACAGGGGCGGACTATGGCTACACCTTC.

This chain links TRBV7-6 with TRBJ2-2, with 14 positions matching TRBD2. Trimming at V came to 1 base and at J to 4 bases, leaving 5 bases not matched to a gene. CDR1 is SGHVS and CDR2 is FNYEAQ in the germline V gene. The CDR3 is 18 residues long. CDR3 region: CASSLGTSGRFSTGELFF. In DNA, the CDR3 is TGTGCCAGCAGCTTAGGGACTAGCGGGAGGTTTAGCACCGGGGAGCTGTTTTTT.

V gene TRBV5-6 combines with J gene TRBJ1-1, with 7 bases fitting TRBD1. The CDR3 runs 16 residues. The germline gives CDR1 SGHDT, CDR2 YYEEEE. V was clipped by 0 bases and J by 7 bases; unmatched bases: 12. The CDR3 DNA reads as TGTGCCAGCAGCTTGGCCGGAGCCAGGGGGTTTGTTGAAGCTTTCTTT. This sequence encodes CASSLAGARGFVEAFF.